This record covers a single T cell receptor (beta chain). Its matching antigen is unknown. The entry originates in a study of T cells in Graves' hyperthyroidism and ophthalmopathy. Study overall: The initial diagnosis was the point when peripheral blood was collected, ahead of any treatment. Regarding the study as a whole: Classification by a 13 V-J model distinguished ophthalmopathy from stable hyperthyroidism.

The TCR beta CDR3 regions underwent amplification using RNA transcripts as the source. The primer set for the first-round RT-PCR of the TCR CDR3 was HTBI. Each CDR3 protein is one row after TCRdb ran MiXCR on the multiplex PCR reads. Among over 500,000 distinct CDR3 sequences listed, under 20% were seen once. The germline gives CDR1 LGHNA, CDR2 YNFKEQ. Trimming left V 1 base short and J 3 bases short, with 18 bases between. The CDR3 is 17 amino acids. This chain links TRBV4-2 with TRBJ1-1; D may be TRBD1 (5 bases). The clonotype was recovered from a woman aged 18-29 years with Graves' ophthalmopathy. What was sequenced was blood. The CDR3 nucleotides are TGTGCCAGCAGCCAAGCCGCTTATGTGGACACCTACACTGAAGCTTTCTTT. Residues: CASSQAAYVDTYTEAFF.